This T cell receptor beta chain was captured by sequencing in a study of blood T cell repertoires in COVID-19. The CDR3 loop spans 16 amino acids. The junction had 15 bases not matched to a gene; V was cut back by 5 bases and J by 7 bases. CDR1 is SGHRS and CDR2 is YFSETQ in the germline V gene. TCRdb's copy holds only in-frame clones and misses some; the assay was immunoSEQ multiplex PCR. The repertoire holds about 280,000 clones, with 70% to 90% as singletons. V usage is TRBV5-1 and J usage is TRBJ2-5; 9 bases align to TRBD1. The receptor was derived from a woman in her sixties or seventies with acute or convalescent COVID-19. The sequencing input was peripheral blood. The CDR3 coding sequence is TGCGCCAGCAGTTGGGGTGACAGGGGGATAAGGAGGACCCAGTACTTC. It codes for CASSWGDRGIRRTQYF.